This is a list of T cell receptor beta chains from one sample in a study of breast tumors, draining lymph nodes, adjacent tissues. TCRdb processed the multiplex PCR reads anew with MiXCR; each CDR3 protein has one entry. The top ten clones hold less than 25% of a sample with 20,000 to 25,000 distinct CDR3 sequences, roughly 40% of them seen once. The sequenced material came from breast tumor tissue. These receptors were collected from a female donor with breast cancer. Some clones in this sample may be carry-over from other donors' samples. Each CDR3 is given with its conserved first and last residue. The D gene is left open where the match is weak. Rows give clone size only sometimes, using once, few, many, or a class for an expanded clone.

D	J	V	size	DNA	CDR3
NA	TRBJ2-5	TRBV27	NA	TGTGCCAGCAGTTTATCAGGGACATCGGAGACCCAGTACTTC	CASSLSGTSETQYF
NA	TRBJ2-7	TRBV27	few	TGTGCCAGCAGTTTAGGTCCGCCAGGGGAGGGCTACGAGCAGTACTTC	CASSLGPPGEGYEQYF
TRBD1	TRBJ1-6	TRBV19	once	TGTGCCAGTAGTATAGCTCTCCCCGGGACAGGGGGCCTCTCCTATAATTCACCCCTCCACTTT	CASSIALPGTGGLSYNSPLHF
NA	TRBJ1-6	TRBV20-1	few	TGCAGTGCTGATCAGGGACATAATTCACCCCTCCACTTT	CSADQGHNSPLHF
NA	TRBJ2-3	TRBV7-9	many	TGTGCCAGCAGCTTAGCGGCGCTAGATACGCAGTATTTT	CASSLAALDTQYF
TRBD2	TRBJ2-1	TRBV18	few	TGTGCCAGCTCACCACAAGCGGGAGGGCCGCATGAGCAGTTCTTC	CASSPQAGGPHEQFF
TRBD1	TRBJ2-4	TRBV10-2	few	TGCGCCAGCAGTATCCCGGACAGGGAAGACGGCGGAGACATTCAGTACTTC	CASSIPDREDGGDIQYF
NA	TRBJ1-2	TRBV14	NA	TGTGCCAGCACCCCCACGGGGGAGTACTATGGCTACACCTTC	CASTPTGEYYGYTF
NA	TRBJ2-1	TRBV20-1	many	TGCAGTGCTTTCCCCAATGAGCAGTTCTTC	CSAFPNEQFF
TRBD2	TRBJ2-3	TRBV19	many	TGTGCCAGTAGTATGTGGCTAGCGGGCACAGATACGCAGTATTTT	CASSMWLAGTDTQYF
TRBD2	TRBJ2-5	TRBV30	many	TGTGCCTGGGACCCGGGACTAGCGGGACTCGAGACCCAGTACTTC	CAWDPGLAGLETQYF
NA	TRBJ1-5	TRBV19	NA	TGTGCCAGTAGTCCTTTAGGGACTGGAAATCAGCCCCAGCATTTT	CASSPLGTGNQPQHF
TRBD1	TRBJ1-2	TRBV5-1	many	TGCGCCAGCAGCTCGTATCAGGGGGCGGACTATGGCTACACCTTC	CASSSYQGADYGYTF
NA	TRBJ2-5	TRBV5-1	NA	TGCGCCAGCAGCTTGGTCGGGAGTTTAGAGACCCAGTACTTC	CASSLVGSLETQYF
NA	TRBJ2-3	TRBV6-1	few	TGTGCCAGCAGTGGCGCGGATGGTGAAGGAGCAGATACGCAGTATTTT	CASSGADGEGADTQYF
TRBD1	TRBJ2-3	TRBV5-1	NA	TGCGCCAGCAGCAAGACAGGGCAGGGAGATACGCAGTATTTT	CASSKTGQGDTQYF
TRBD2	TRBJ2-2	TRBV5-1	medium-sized	TGCGCCAGCAGCCAAGGACTAGCGGGAACCGGGGAGCTGTTTTTT	CASSQGLAGTGELFF
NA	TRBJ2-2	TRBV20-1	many	TGCAGTGCTAGGGGGGGCGCATTGAACACCGGGGAGCTGTTTTTT	CSARGGALNTGELFF
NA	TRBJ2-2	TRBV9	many	TGTGCCAGCAGCGTACGGAGAACCGGGGAGCTGTTTTTT	CASSVRRTGELFF
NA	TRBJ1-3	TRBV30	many	TGTGCCTGGATACGTTCCGCCTTCTCTGGAAACACCATATATTTT	CAWIRSAFSGNTIYF
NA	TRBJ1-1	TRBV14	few	TGTGCCAGCAGCCAAGGGGTTTGGTCTGAAGCTTTCTTT	CASSQGVWSEAFF
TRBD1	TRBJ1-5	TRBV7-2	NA	TGTGCCAGCAGCAGACAGGGGAATCAGCCCCAGCATTTT	CASSRQGNQPQHF
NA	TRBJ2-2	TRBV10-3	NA	NA	CAISEGDSQETQYFGPGTGELFF
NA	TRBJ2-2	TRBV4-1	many	TGCGCCAGCAGCCCGGAGCTAACGTTCCCCGGGGAGCTGTTTTTT	CASSPELTFPGELFF
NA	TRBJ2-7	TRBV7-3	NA	TGCAGCGCCACCCAGGCCTCATCCTACGAGCAGTACTTC	CSATQASSYEQYF
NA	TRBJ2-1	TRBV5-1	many	TGCGCCAGCAGCTCGAGGGCCGCCTCCTACAATGAGCAGTTCTTC	CASSSRAASYNEQFF
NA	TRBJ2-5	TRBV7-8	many	TGTGCCAGCAGCTTAGCGGAACGGCAAGAGACCCAGTACTTC	CASSLAERQETQYF
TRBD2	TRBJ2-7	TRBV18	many	TGTGCCAGCTCCCCCCGGGGGGACGAGCAGTACTTC	CASSPRGDEQYF
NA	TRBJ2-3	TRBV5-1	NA	TGCGCCAGCAGCTCGAGGGCCGCCTCCTACAATGAGCAGTATTTT	CASSSRAASYNEQYF
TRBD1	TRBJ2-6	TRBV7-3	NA	TGTGCCAGCAATTCTACAGGGGGTGCTGTCAACGTCCTGCCTTTC	CASNSTGGAVNVLPF
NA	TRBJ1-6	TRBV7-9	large	TGTGCCAGCAGCTTAGAGCAGGGCGTAAATTCACCCCTCCACTTT	CASSLEQGVNSPLHF
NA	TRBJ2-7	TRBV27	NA	TGTGCCAGCAGTTCTCCGGGTCGCCGTTCCTACGAGCAGTACTTC	CASSSPGRRSYEQYF
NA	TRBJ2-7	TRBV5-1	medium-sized	TGCGCCAGCAGCTTCCCTCCCCGGGCCGAAGGGTTCAACGAGCAGTACTTC	CASSFPPRAEGFNEQYF
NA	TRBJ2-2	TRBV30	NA	NA	CAWSDASNYEQYFGPGTGELFF
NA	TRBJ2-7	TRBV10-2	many	TGCGCCAGCAGTGTCGGATACCTGCCCTACGAGCAGTACTTC	CASSVGYLPYEQYF
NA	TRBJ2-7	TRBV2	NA	TGTGCCAGCAGTATTGTGAGGAGCTACGAGCAGTACTTC	CASSIVRSYEQYF
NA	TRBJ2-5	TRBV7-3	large	TGTGCCAGCAGCCCAGGCAGGGCGGCAGAGACCCAGTACTTC	CASSPGRAAETQYF
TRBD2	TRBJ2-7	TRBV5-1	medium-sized	TGCGCCAGCAGCGATGAAGGACTTTCGGGGGGCTACGAGCAGTACTTC	CASSDEGLSGGYEQYF
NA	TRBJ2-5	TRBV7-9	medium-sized	TGTGCCAGCATGGGGGGCCCAGAGACCCAGTACTTC	CASMGGPETQYF
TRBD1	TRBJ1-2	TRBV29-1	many	TGCAGCGTTGAACTCAGGACAGGGGGGTACTATGGCTACACCTTC	CSVELRTGGYYGYTF
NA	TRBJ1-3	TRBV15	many	TGTGCCACCAGCAGAGCCCTTGGAGAGGGAAACACCATATATTTT	CATSRALGEGNTIYF
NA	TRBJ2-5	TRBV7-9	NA	TGTGCCAGCAGCTTAACTGCTGGCGGGGAGGAGACCCAGTACTTC	CASSLTAGGEETQYF
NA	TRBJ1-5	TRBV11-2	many	TGTGCCAGCAGCTTAGTTTTAGGTCAGCCCCAGCATTTT	CASSLVLGQPQHF
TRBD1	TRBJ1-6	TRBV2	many	TGTGCCAGCCAAGGGGGAACAGGGGAGAGTTCACCCCTCCACTTT	CASQGGTGESSPLHF
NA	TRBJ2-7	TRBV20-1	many	TGCAGTGCTCCCACAGACGGACCCCCCTACGAGCAGTACTTC	CSAPTDGPPYEQYF
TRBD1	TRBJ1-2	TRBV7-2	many	TGTGCCAGCAGCTTAGAAAGGCGGGCAGGGGGTGGCTACACCTTC	CASSLERRAGGGYTF
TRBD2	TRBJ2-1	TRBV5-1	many	TGCGCCAGCAGCTTGGAGGTAGCGGGAGGTAATGAGCAGTTCTTC	CASSLEVAGGNEQFF
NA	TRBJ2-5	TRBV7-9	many	TGTGCCAGCAGCTTCCGTAAAGAGACCCAGTACTTC	CASSFRKETQYF
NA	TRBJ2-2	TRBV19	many	TGTGCCAGTAGTATAATGGGAACCGGGGAGCTGTTTTTT	CASSIMGTGELFF
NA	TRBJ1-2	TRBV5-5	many	TGTGCCAGCAGCCCTACCGGCAGACCTAACTATGGCTACACCTTC	CASSPTGRPNYGYTF
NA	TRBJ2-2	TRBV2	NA	TGTGCCAGCAGTGAAGGGCCGTACACCGGGGAGCTGTTTTTT	CASSEGPYTGELFF
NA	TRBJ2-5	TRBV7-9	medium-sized	TGTGCCAGCAGCACCCACACCGGACGGGAGACCCAGTACTTC	CASSTHTGRETQYF